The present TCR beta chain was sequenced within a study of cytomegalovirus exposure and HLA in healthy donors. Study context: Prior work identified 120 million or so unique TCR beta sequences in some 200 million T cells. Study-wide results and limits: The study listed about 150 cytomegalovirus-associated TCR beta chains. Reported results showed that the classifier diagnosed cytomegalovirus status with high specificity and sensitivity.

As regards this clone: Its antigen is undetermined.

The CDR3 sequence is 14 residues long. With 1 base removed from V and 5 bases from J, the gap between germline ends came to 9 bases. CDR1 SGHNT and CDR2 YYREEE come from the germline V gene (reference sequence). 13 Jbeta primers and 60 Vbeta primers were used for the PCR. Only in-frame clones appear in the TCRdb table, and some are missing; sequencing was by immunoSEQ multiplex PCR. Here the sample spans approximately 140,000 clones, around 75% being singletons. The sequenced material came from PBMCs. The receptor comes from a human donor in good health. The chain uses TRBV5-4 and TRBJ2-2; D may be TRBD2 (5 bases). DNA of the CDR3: TGTGCCAGCAGCTTGACTAGTGGAACCGGGGAGCTGTTTTTT. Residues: CASSLTSGTGELFF.